The present T cell receptor (beta chain) was sequenced within a study of shared clonotypes between healthy human individuals (dated by TCRdb to the early 2020s). As for the study more broadly: The cohort included a few men and a couple of women between 18 and 49 years of age. For each donor, three plates each were used for CD4 naive and CD4 memory, two plates were used for CD8 naive, and one plate was used for CD8 memory. Blood TCR repertoires of a handful of healthy adults were deeply sequenced to estimate repertoire size and the extent of clonotype sharing between individuals. Libraries were prepared and TCR repertoires were sequenced by different laboratories using diverse techniques, in order to increase sequencing depth and limit assay-specific biases. Each donor's leukapheresis produced roughly between roughly 0.85 and 9 billion PBMCs. General findings and caveats noted by the study authors: Pairwise subsampling led to the expectation that sequencing depth would affect the degree of clonotype sharing among donors. Estimated clonotype richness was generally larger for naive than for memory subsets. Compared with non-shared clonotypes, the clonotypes found in all four sorted-subset donors had higher generation probabilities. Across several donors, approximately 5% of naive CD4, roughly 3.3% of naive CD8, roughly 2.3% of memory CD4, and approximately 0.4% of memory CD8 clonotypes were shared. Only blood was sampled, and tissue TCR repertoires likely differ from those in blood. Even with the large sequencing depth, rarefaction of the sorted-subset datasets indicated that sequencing was incomplete. Because the study included a small number of donors, the genetic and exposure-history diversity represented was limited.

Donors were healthy HIV-negative adults with no recently reported acute infections or vaccinations. Every donor was a Caucasian adult living in Nashville, Tennessee, USA. CD4+ T cells were enriched by magnetic negative selection, after which naive cells were positively selected on CD45RA and the negative fraction was taken as the memory subset. Blood was obtained by leukapheresis, after which PBMCs were separated by Ficoll-Histopaque density gradient centrifugation and cryopreserved in liquid nitrogen vapor phase. Analytical flow cytometry was used to check the purity and quantity of each magnetically sorted T cell population. Genomic DNA was isolated from every sorted fraction and measured by UV absorbance on a Nanodrop 2000c. Using the deep immunoSEQ assay, multiplex PCR amplified TCR CDR3 regions from genomic DNA. Extracted genomic DNA from each cell subset was spread evenly across all wells of several immunoSEQ 96-well plates, with each plate serving as a replicate. For sorted subsets, about 210 ng of genomic DNA, equivalent to some 30,000 T cell genomes, went into each replicate PCR. Purified libraries were measured with a Qubit 3.0 fluorometer, size-checked on a Bioanalyzer 2100, and measured again with the KAPA Library Quantification kit. Every immunoSEQ 96-well plate was sequenced on a dedicated single-read 150-cycle Illumina NextSeq 550 flow cell. In the authors' own workflow: Because only junctional sequences without quality scores were contained in the immunoSEQ output, filtering matching that applied to full-length reads could not be performed. To assign V/J genes and CDR3, sequences were annotated against IMGT germline references using PyIR, a Python wrapper for IgBLAST v1.9. Reads were filtered out if the reads had weak V/J assignments (E-value above 1e-6), no CDR3, stop codons, out-of-frame junctions, or ambiguous translated residues. V3J clonotypes were defined by identical inferred V gene, J gene, and CDR3 amino acid sequence. To compute the percentage overlap between repertoires, the number of shared unique clonotypes was divided by the size of the smaller repertoire. RTK rarefaction, the Chao1 estimator, and Recon v2.1 estimates of unobserved clonotypes were used to assess repertoire richness. Generation probabilities for all TCRbeta clonotypes obtained by the gDNA method from a handful of donors were computed using OLGA. TCRdb holds this immuneACCESS table with in-frame rearrangements only. Some clones are missing; in checked studies, unresolved V genes explain under half, and the rest has no known cause. That table gives V, J and clone size, and the DNA gave D and trimming. In this sample the table shows some 1.4 million clones, about 96% of which occur a single time. The ten largest account for approximately 1% of the sample.

V lost 6 bases and J lost 1 base; the stretch between them is 3 bases long. Spanning cysteine to phenylalanine, the CDR3 consists of 12 amino acids. Only CDR3 DNA is held: 36 bases, read in frame from base 1. The germline V gene encodes CDR1 KGHSH and CDR2 LQKENI. Notes on this clone: Its antigen is unknown. Base qualities are not at hand, and no much larger clone is one base apart. Within the sample, other DNA sequences also encode this same CDR3.

The rearranged chain carries TRBV18 and TRBJ2-2; the D gene identity is not certain. The sequenced material came from naive CD4+ T cells sorted from blood. The cell subset or site label, as the study defines it: CD45RA+ positively selected. This clonotype was obtained from a man aged 25 to 40 in good health. CDR3 reads: CASSVNTGELFF. In nucleotide form, the sequence is TGTGCCAGCTCGGTGAACACCGGGGAGCTGTTTTTT.